Listed below are T cell receptor beta chains from one sample, sequenced in a study of blood T cells in healthy people across ages. TCRdb ran MiXCR on the 5' RACE reads and lists one entry per CDR3 protein. Found here are 1 million or so distinct CDR3 sequences, over 35% of them singletons; the top ten hold under 20%. Sequenced: blood. These receptors all stem from a woman aged 60-75 years in good health. CDR3s include the opening cysteine and the closing phenylalanine or tryptophan. D genes are given only for firm matches. Size tells how often a clone was seen (once, few, many) or the class of an expanded clone, and some rows leave it out.

v_call: TRBV20-1; d_call: TRBD1; clone_size: NA; j_call: TRBJ2-7; cdr3_nt: TGCAGTGCCCACGGGACAGAAGTCTACGAGCAGTACTTC; cdr3_aa: CSAHGTEVYEQYF
v_call: TRBV29-1; d_call: NA; clone_size: NA; j_call: TRBJ2-3; cdr3_nt: TGCAGCGTTGTCGGAGTGGACGTGGCGGGAAGGACAGATACGCAGTATTTT; cdr3_aa: CSVVGVDVAGRTDTQYF
v_call: TRBV6-6; d_call: NA; clone_size: NA; j_call: TRBJ2-7; cdr3_nt: TGTGCCAGCAGTTACATTAACAACGAGCAGTACTTC; cdr3_aa: CASSYINNEQYF
v_call: TRBV7-8; d_call: NA; clone_size: NA; j_call: TRBJ2-1; cdr3_nt: TGTGCCAGCAGCTTAGGCTCGGACGGGTCCGAGCAGTTCTTC; cdr3_aa: CASSLGSDGSEQFF
v_call: TRBV29-1; d_call: NA; clone_size: NA; j_call: TRBJ2-7; cdr3_nt: TGCAGCGCCCTTGGCCTGTTGGGCTCCTACGAGCAGTACTTC; cdr3_aa: CSALGLLGSYEQYF
v_call: TRBV11-2; d_call: NA; clone_size: NA; j_call: TRBJ2-5; cdr3_nt: TGTGCCAGCAGCTTAGTTGGTGGCAGCCAAGAGACCCAGTACTTC; cdr3_aa: CASSLVGGSQETQYF
v_call: TRBV5-1; d_call: TRBD2; clone_size: few; j_call: TRBJ2-1; cdr3_nt: TGCGCCAGCAGCTGGGGACTAGCGGGAGGGAGCTCCTACAATGAGCAGTTCTTC; cdr3_aa: CASSWGLAGGSSYNEQFF
v_call: TRBV12-3/TRBV12-4; d_call: TRBD2; clone_size: NA; j_call: TRBJ2-7; cdr3_nt: TGTGCCAGCAGTTCCTCGGCGGGGGGGTCCCCATACGAGCAGTACTTC; cdr3_aa: CASSSSAGGSPYEQYF
v_call: TRBV12-3/TRBV12-4; d_call: TRBD1; clone_size: many; j_call: TRBJ1-2; cdr3_nt: TGTGCCAGCAGTCTCGACAGGGGAGGATATGGCTACACCTTC; cdr3_aa: CASSLDRGGYGYTF
v_call: TRBV20-1; d_call: NA; clone_size: NA; j_call: TRBJ1-5; cdr3_nt: TGCAGTGCTCGCCGAGGGGTCCGCCAGCGTCATCAGCCCCAGCATTTT; cdr3_aa: CSARRGVRQRHQPQHF
v_call: TRBV5-1; d_call: TRBD2; clone_size: few; j_call: TRBJ2-1; cdr3_nt: TGCGCCAGCAGCTTCTTAGCGGGAGGGCCCGCGGGCAATGAGCAGTTCTTC; cdr3_aa: CASSFLAGGPAGNEQFF
v_call: TRBV28; d_call: TRBD2; clone_size: NA; j_call: TRBJ2-3; cdr3_nt: TGTGCCAGCAGTCCAGCTAGCGGGAGGGGAACAGATACGCAGTATTTT; cdr3_aa: CASSPASGRGTDTQYF
v_call: TRBV3-1; d_call: TRBD1; clone_size: NA; j_call: TRBJ2-3; cdr3_nt: TGTGCCAGCAGCCCCGTAGGGACAGGGGGCACAGATACGCAGTATTTT; cdr3_aa: CASSPVGTGGTDTQYF
v_call: TRBV29-1; d_call: TRBD2; clone_size: once; j_call: TRBJ2-1; cdr3_nt: TGCAGCGTCTCTCTAGCGGGAGGGCCAGGCAATGAGCAGTTCTTC; cdr3_aa: CSVSLAGGPGNEQFF
v_call: TRBV12-3/TRBV12-4; d_call: NA; clone_size: NA; j_call: TRBJ2-7; cdr3_nt: TGTGCCAGCAGTTTAAGGGGGGATGGCGATGAGCAGTACTTC; cdr3_aa: CASSLRGDGDEQYF
v_call: TRBV6-1; d_call: TRBD2; clone_size: NA; j_call: TRBJ2-1; cdr3_nt: TGTGCCAGCAGACAGACTAGCGGATACAATGAGCAGTTCTTC; cdr3_aa: CASRQTSGYNEQFF
v_call: TRBV7-6; d_call: TRBD2; clone_size: NA; j_call: TRBJ2-7; cdr3_nt: TGTGCCAGCACAAATCTAGCGGGTAATTACAATGAGCAGTACTTC; cdr3_aa: CASTNLAGNYNEQYF
v_call: TRBV28; d_call: NA; clone_size: few; j_call: TRBJ2-1; cdr3_nt: TGTGCCAGCAGAGAAACAGGGAAAGGGTACAATGAGCAGTTCTTC; cdr3_aa: CASRETGKGYNEQFF
v_call: TRBV6-5; d_call: NA; clone_size: few; j_call: TRBJ2-1; cdr3_nt: TGTGCCAGCAGGGACCGAGAACCGGGCCCTTCCTACAATGAGCAGTTCTTC; cdr3_aa: CASRDREPGPSYNEQFF
v_call: TRBV6-1; d_call: TRBD2; clone_size: few; j_call: TRBJ2-1; cdr3_nt: TGTGCCAGCAGTGCCTTGACTAGCGGGACCAATGAGCAGTTCTTC; cdr3_aa: CASSALTSGTNEQFF
v_call: TRBV6-6; d_call: NA; clone_size: NA; j_call: TRBJ1-1; cdr3_nt: TGTGCCAGCAGCCCTCGAGTGAGGAAGACTGAAGCTTTCTTT; cdr3_aa: CASSPRVRKTEAFF
v_call: TRBV6-5; d_call: NA; clone_size: NA; j_call: TRBJ1-2; cdr3_nt: TGTGCCAGCAGCCCACCCATCGACATTATGTACGGCTACACCTTC; cdr3_aa: CASSPPIDIMYGYTF
v_call: TRBV20-1; d_call: NA; clone_size: NA; j_call: TRBJ1-5; cdr3_nt: TGCAGTGCTGGATGGCCAGCAAGTTCTAATCAGCCCCAGCATTTT; cdr3_aa: CSAGWPASSNQPQHF
v_call: TRBV6-2/TRBV6-3; d_call: NA; clone_size: NA; j_call: TRBJ2-1; cdr3_nt: TGTGCCAGCAGTTACCAGGGTGAGCAGTTCTTC; cdr3_aa: CASSYQGEQFF
v_call: TRBV10-1; d_call: TRBD1; clone_size: NA; j_call: TRBJ2-7; cdr3_nt: TGCGCCAGCAGGCCGGACAAAGGGGGCTGGCCCTACGAGCAGTACTTC; cdr3_aa: CASRPDKGGWPYEQYF